A single sample gave rise to the 7 T cell receptor beta chains below, sequenced in a study of T cells after yellow fever vaccination. TCRdb re-analysed the 5' RACE reads in MiXCR, keeping a single row per CDR3 protein. The table records 450,000 to 650,000 distinct CDR3 sequences, roughly 13% of them present only once. The source material was PBMCs, sampled on the day of the yellow fever booster vaccination. These receptors all stem from a man aged 25-45 years who received the YFV17D yellow fever vaccine.

The gene calls are TRBV11-2 and TRBJ2-3, with D uncertain. The germline CDR1 and CDR2 sequences are SGHAT and FQNNGV. V gave up 1 base and J gave up 2 bases, with 10 bases separating them. This CDR3 has 15 amino acids. CDR3: CASSLAPGPTDTQYF. The CDR3 bases are TGTGCCAGCAGCTTAGCCCCCGGGCCCACAGATACGCAGTATTTT.

This clonotype was observed many times. This rearrangement joins TRBV12-3 or TRBV12-4 to TRBJ2-7; D unclear. V was cut by 5 bases and J by 2 bases, with 16 bases left in between. This CDR3 has 15 residues. CDR3 nucleotides: TGTGCCAGCAGTAGCTTTTACGGGTTTCCCTACGAGCAGTACTTC. Its translation is CASSSFYGFPYEQYF.

This clonotype was seen a few times. J is TRBJ1-6 and V is TRBV12-3 or TRBV12-4; no clear D. Trimming left V 6 bases short and J 3 bases short, with 9 bases between. The CDR3 is 14 residues long. The CDR3 spells CASSQMVYNSPLHF. CDR3 DNA sequence: TGTGCCAGCAGCCAAATGGTCTATAATTCACCCCTCCACTTT.

This chain connects TRBV5-1 to TRBJ2-1; TRBD2 is a possible D gene (6 bases). Trimming took 3 bases from V and 10 from J, leaving 11 bases between them. Germline V CDR1 and CDR2: SGHRS, YFSETQ. This CDR3 contains 12 residues. CDR3 sequence reads: CASSSRETEQFF. The CDR3, as DNA: TGCGCCAGCAGCTCTCGGGAGACAGAGCAGTTCTTC.

This chain connects TRBV20-1 to TRBJ2-3; D is ambiguous. Germline values: CDR1 DFQATT, CDR2 SNEGSKA (reference sequence). The CDR3 consists of 14 residues. Trimming cost V 1 base and J 2 bases, with 10 bases left between them. CDR3 in DNA: TGCAGTGCTAGAGTGGGCTTCAACACAGATACGCAGTATTTT. This gives the protein CSARVGFNTDTQYF.

This clonotype was detected a few times. V is TRBV25-1 and J is TRBJ2-3, with D hard to call. CDR3 size: 12 residues. Trimming cost V 1 base and J 3 bases, with 2 bases left between them. Germline V gives CDR1 MGHDK, CDR2 SYGVNS. The CDR3 reads CASSEWTDTQYF. CDR3 DNA sequence: TGTGCCAGCAGTGAATGGACAGATACGCAGTATTTT.

The chain recombines TRBV3-1 with TRBJ1-1; the D is unclear. The CDR3 is 14 residues long. Germline CDR1 is LGHDT and CDR2 is YNNKEL (reference sequence). Trimming shortened V by 4 bases and J by 5 bases, and 14 bases separated the two germline ends. In DNA form, the CDR3 reads TGTGCCAGCAGCCCCGGGCCCCTGGGTACTGAAGCTTTCTTT. Its translation: CASSPGPLGTEAFF.